A single sample is the source of the 20 T cell receptor beta chains below, sequenced in a study of blood T cell repertoires in COVID-19. Some clones are missing from TCRdb's copy, which holds only in-frame ones; the method was immunoSEQ multiplex PCR. The data contain under 400,000 clones, 70% to 90% of them singletons. Sequencing used PBMCs or T cells enriched from blood (not recorded which). The receptors were gathered from a woman between 40 and 50 years old with acute COVID-19.

The chain combines TRBV7-2 with TRBJ1-4; TRBD1 matches at 7 bases. The germline V gene encodes CDR1 SGHTA and CDR2 FQGNSA. The trim removed 5 bases at V and 7 bases at J, leaving 4 bases unmatched. The CDR3 totals 13 residues. This chain's CDR3 is CASSPGTVEKLFF. The CDR3 DNA is TGTGCCAGCAGCCCCGGGACAGTTGAAAAACTGTTTTTT.

The J gene is TRBJ2-1, the V gene TRBV9, with TRBD2 matching over 8 bases. The CDR3 has 16 residues. Germline loops: CDR1 SGDLS, CDR2 YYNGEE. Losses at the gene ends were 4 bases for V and 7 bases for J; bases not matched to a gene: 13. CDR3 in amino acids: CASSPKLAAPRNEQFF. DNA of the CDR3: TGTGCCAGCAGCCCGAAACTAGCGGCGCCTAGAAATGAGCAGTTCTTC. Together with reference TRBV9 and TRBJ2-1, the CDR3 gives the full variable domain: DSGVTQTPKHLITATGQRVTLRCSPRSGDLSVYWYQQSLDQGLQFLIQYYNGEERAKGNILERFSAQQFPDLHSELNLSSLELGDSALYFCASSPKLAAPRNEQFFGPGTRLTVL.

In DNA, the CDR3 is TGTGCCAGTAGGCAGGGGGCTTCGAACCCCTACAATGAGCAGTTCTTC. Translated, it gives CASRQGASNPYNEQFF. The V call is TRBV19, the J call TRBJ2-1, with TRBD1 identical over 8 bases. The junction had 9 bases not matched to a gene; V was cut back by 6 bases and J by 2 bases. Germline V lookup: CDR1 LNHDA, CDR2 SQIVND (reference sequence). The CDR3 extends over 16 amino acids.

The chain has TRBV7-3 and TRBJ2-2, with 11 positions matching TRBD2. The CDR3 is 15 residues long. V lost 4 bases, J lost 6 bases, and 4 bases stayed unmatched. CDR1 is SGHTA, CDR2 FQGTGA, per germline. This chain's CDR3 is CASSYGTSGAGELFF. The CDR3 region has the DNA TGTGCCAGCAGCTACGGGACTAGCGGCGCCGGGGAGCTGTTTTTT. The full variable domain, with the rest looked up from reference TRBV7-3 and TRBJ2-2, is GAGVSQTPSNKVTEKGKYVELRCDPISGHTALYWYRQSLGQGPEFLIYFQGTGAADDSGLPNDRFFAVRPEGSVSTLKIQRTERGDSAVYLCASSYGTSGAGELFFGEGSRLTVL.

V is TRBV7-3 and J is TRBJ2-3; 8 bases fit TRBD2. Germline assignment: CDR1 SGHTA and CDR2 FQGTGA. CDR3 length equals 16 residues. The junction had 7 bases not matched to a gene; V was cut back by 3 bases and J by 2 bases. Here the CDR3 reads CASSFATGGTTDTQYF. In DNA form, the CDR3 reads TGTGCCAGCAGCTTCGCTACGGGAGGGACCACAGATACGCAGTATTTT.

The rearrangement joins TRBV2 to TRBJ2-1, with 8 nucleotides matching TRBD2. CDR1 SNHLY and CDR2 FYNNEI come from the germline V gene. The CDR3 contains 16 residues. Trimming cost V 2 bases and J 3 bases; bases outside gene matches: 6. This chain's CDR3 is CASSELPTSDYNEQFF. The CDR3 DNA follows: TGTGCCAGCAGTGAACTCCCGACTAGCGACTACAATGAGCAGTTCTTC.

The chain carries TRBV7-2 and TRBJ2-3, with D possibly TRBD2 on 5 matching bases. With 3 bases removed from V and 2 bases from J, the gap between germline ends came to 9 bases. Germline loops: CDR1 SGHTA, CDR2 FQGNSA. The CDR3 length is 14 residues. DNA of the CDR3: TGTGCCAGCAGCTTCAGACGGGACACAGATACGCAGTATTTT. This encodes CASSFRRDTDTQYF.

V gene TRBV6-6 combines with J gene TRBJ1-4; perhaps TRBD1 as D (6 bases). The germline gives CDR1 MNHNY, CDR2 SVGAGI (reference sequence). Trimming took off 6 bases at V and 5 bases at J, with 13 bases between the two ends. The CDR3 loop spans 14 amino acids. In nucleotides, the CDR3 is TGTGCCAGCAGCTCTAAGAGGGGGAATGAAAAACTGTTTTTT. Translating it yields CASSSKRGNEKLFF.

V gene TRBV4-2 combines with J gene TRBJ2-3; a weak D match, TRBD2 (6 bases). Trimming left V 0 bases short and J 6 bases short, with 13 bases between. Looked up from germline, CDR1 is LGHNA and CDR2 is YNFKEQ. This CDR3 contains 15 residues. The CDR3: CASSQDSGILDTQYF. DNA for the CDR3: TGTGCCAGCAGCCAAGATAGCGGCATTTTGGATACGCAGTATTTT.

The chain links TRBV6-5 to TRBJ1-5; 8 nucleotides align to TRBD1. The CDR3 length is 14 residues. The V gene end was trimmed by 5 bases and the J gene end by 5 bases; junction bases not matched to a gene: 5. Germline assignment: CDR1 MNHEY and CDR2 SVGAGI. CDR3 sequence: CASSPRQGYQPQHF. The CDR3, as DNA: TGTGCCAGCAGTCCCCGACAGGGGTATCAGCCCCAGCATTTT.

The V call is TRBV3-1 (or the pseudogene TRBV3-2), the J call TRBJ1-1; D is uncertain. Germline V CDR1 and CDR2: LGHDT, YNNKEL (reference sequence). Trimming stripped 0 bases from V and 7 bases from J, with 6 bases between. The CDR3 runs to 12 residues. The CDR3 bases are TGTGCCAGCAGCCAAGACAGAAGTGAAGCTTTCTTT. It encodes CASSQDRSEAFF.

The rearrangement joins TRBV6-5 to TRBJ2-5, with 10 bases matching TRBD1. The V gene's germline CDR1 is MNHEY and CDR2 SVGAGI. The ends lost 4 bases at V and 8 bases at J; junction bases unmatched: 4. This CDR3 has 13 residues. The CDR3 nucleotides read TGTGCCAGCAGTTCCGGGACAGGGGTAACCCAGTACTTC. This gives the protein CASSSGTGVTQYF.

The chain joins TRBV11-2 to TRBJ1-2; maybe TRBD1 (5 bases). Germline V gives CDR1 SGHAT, CDR2 FQNNGV. The CDR3 is 15 residues long. Trimming pared 1 base from V and 4 bases from J, leaving 13 bases between. CDR3 nucleotides: TGTGCCAGCAGCTTAGCTGCGGGGGGGACCTATGGCTACACCTTC. Its protein is CASSLAAGGTYGYTF.

The rearrangement joins TRBV5-1 to TRBJ1-5; 7 positions agree with TRBD1. V shed 0 bases, J shed 1 base, and the junction held 10 bases outside the gene matches. The CDR3 contains 18 residues. Germline V gene sequence: CDR1 SGHRS, CDR2 YFSETQ. This chain's CDR3 is CASSLGQGGFRSNQPQHF. The CDR3 nucleotides are TGCGCCAGCAGCTTGGGACAGGGAGGCTTTCGGAGCAATCAGCCCCAGCATTTT.

The rearrangement uses TRBV19 and TRBJ2-5, with D possibly being TRBD2 (6 bases). V was pared by 3 bases and J by 5 bases, with 16 bases between. Germline CDR1 reads LNHDA; CDR2 reads SQIVND (reference sequence). The CDR3 has 15 residues. The CDR3 here is CASSMSGVGGETQYF. CDR3 bases: TGTGCCAGTAGTATGTCGGGAGTGGGTGGTGAGACCCAGTACTTC.

This chain links TRBV4-1 with TRBJ1-2; 9 nucleotides match TRBD1. The junction had 4 bases not matched to a gene; V was cut back by 0 bases and J by 2 bases. The CDR3 totals 16 residues. The germline V gene encodes CDR1 MGHRA and CDR2 YSYEKL. The CDR3, as DNA: TGCGCCAGCAGCCAAGATATAGGGACAGGGAACTATGGCTACACCTTC. It translates to CASSQDIGTGNYGYTF.

The V gene is TRBV4-3, the J gene TRBJ2-2; no firm D call. The germline V gene has CDR1 LGHNA and CDR2 YSLEER. The CDR3 has 15 residues. V was shortened by 0 bases and J by 8 bases, with 13 bases between the two germline ends. The CDR3 sequence: CASSQDLGYLGELFF. CDR3 nucleotides: TGCGCCAGCAGCCAAGATTTGGGCTACCTAGGGGAGCTGTTTTTT.

CDR3 sequence: CASSAQGDYGYTF. The CDR3 DNA reads TGTGCCAGCAGTGCCCAGGGTGACTATGGCTACACCTTC. The chain carries TRBV2 and TRBJ1-2; D is possibly TRBD1 (5 bases). The CDR3 contains 13 residues. V was shortened by 4 bases and J by 3 bases, with 9 bases between the two germline ends. CDR1 and CDR2 (germline): SNHLY, FYNNEI.

This chain links TRBV27 with TRBJ1-2; D is unresolved. CDR1 MNHEY and CDR2 SMNVEV come from the germline V gene (reference sequence). V lost 2 bases, J lost 1 base, and 5 bases lay in between. The length of the CDR3 is 13 residues. The CDR3 nucleotides read TGTGCCAGCAGTTTAAACAGTAACTATGGCTACACCTTC. Its protein is CASSLNSNYGYTF.

V gene TRBV18 combines with J gene TRBJ2-5, with D perhaps TRBD2 (6 bases). The germline CDR1 and CDR2 sequences are KGHSH and LQKENI. The CDR3 is 15 residues long. V was clipped by 0 bases and J by 4 bases, with 12 bases between them. The CDR3 protein is CASSPPGGRAETQYF. As DNA, the CDR3 is TGTGCCAGCTCACCACCCGGGGGTCGGGCAGAGACCCAGTACTTC.